These 31 T cell receptor beta chains came from one sample sequenced in a study of T cell repertoires in cytomegalovirus infection. TCRdb re-called the reads with MiXCR, one entry per CDR3 protein. The table shows 150,000 or so distinct CDR3 sequences, with approximately 5.9% occurring only once. The specimen sequenced was PBMCs. The receptors shown here come from a human donor in good health (CMV status not recorded). Some clones in this sample may be carry-over from other donors' samples.

The chain joins TRBV6-6 to TRBJ2-1; tentatively, D is TRBD1 (7 bases). The CDR3 loop spans 14 amino acids. Germline V CDR1 and CDR2: MNHNY, SVGAGI (reference sequence). The V and J ends lost 2 bases and 6 bases respectively, with 11 bases between them. The CDR3 sequence: CASSYVRGANEQFF. CDR3 nucleotide sequence: TGTGCCAGCAGTTACGTCAGGGGGGCCAATGAGCAGTTCTTC.

This clonotype showed up just a few times. This CDR3 is CASSFFAFSGNTIYF. CDR3 coding DNA: TGTGCCAGCAGTTTTTTTGCCTTCTCTGGAAACACCATATATTTT. The gene calls are TRBV28 and TRBJ1-3, with no clear D. The CDR3 extends over 15 amino acids. Germline loops: CDR1 MDHEN, CDR2 SYDVKM. Trimming took 3 bases from V and 0 from J, leaving 9 bases between them.

This clonotype was observed at least ten times. This sequence joins TRBV7-2 and TRBJ1-4; D not resolved. Germline CDR1 and CDR2: SGHTA and FQGNSA. The V gene lost 1 base and the J gene lost 7 bases, with 16 bases spanning the gap. The CDR3 covers 16 residues. CDR3 in amino acids: CASSLVGVGGGEKLFF. DNA of the CDR3: TGTGCCAGCAGCTTAGTTGGGGTGGGCGGAGGTGAAAAACTGTTTTTT.

This clonotype was seen at least ten times. This rearrangement joins TRBV6-2 or TRBV6-3 to TRBJ1-6; D is ambiguous. CDR1 and CDR2 (germline): MNHEY, SVGEGT. The CDR3 spans 17 residues. Between the trimmed V and J ends, which lost 0 bases and 9 bases, there was a span of 18 bases. The CDR3 is CASSYSSGGFLGSPLHF. The DNA of the CDR3 is TGTGCCAGCAGTTACTCGTCAGGAGGGTTTCTCGGTTCACCCCTCCACTTT.

This clonotype showed up many times. This CDR3 is CASGLPGQVSGNTIYF. The CDR3 coding sequence is TGTGCTAGTGGTTTGCCGGGACAGGTCTCTGGAAACACCATATATTTT. The J gene is TRBJ1-3, the V gene TRBV12-5; 8 positions match TRBD1. V lost 2 bases to trimming and J lost 0 bases; unmatched junction nucleotides: 3. The germline gives CDR1 LGHNT, CDR2 FRNRAP. The CDR3 sequence is 16 residues long.

This clonotype showed up just a few times. V gene TRBV28 combines with J gene TRBJ1-1; a possible D gene is TRBD1 (6 bases). Germline CDR1 and CDR2: MDHEN and SYDVKM. The length of the CDR3 is 16 residues. The V gene lost 7 bases and the J gene lost 4 bases, with 22 bases spanning the gap. The CDR3 protein is CASNSYHLQGGTEAFF. CDR3 nucleotide sequence: TGTGCCAGCAATTCCTACCACCTACAGGGTGGCACTGAAGCTTTCTTT.

This clonotype has just a few counts. The chain links TRBV7-6 to TRBJ1-5; tentatively, D is TRBD1 (5 bases). This CDR3 has 16 residues. Trimming cost V 4 bases and J 0 bases, with 13 bases left between them. Looked up from germline, CDR1 is SGHVS and CDR2 is FNYEAQ. For the CDR3, the DNA is TGTGCCAGCAGCTCCGGGGCAGAAAATAGCAATCAGCCCCAGCATTTT. Amino acid sequence: CASSSGAENSNQPQHF.

The table lists this clonotype with many counts. The rearrangement links TRBV4-2 to TRBJ1-3; D unclear. V lost 4 bases and J lost 3, with 22 bases in between. CDR1 and CDR2 (germline): LGHNA, YNFKEQ. The CDR3 consists of 18 residues. CDR3 DNA: TGTGCCAGCAGCCCCTACTCACCCGTCGGGGTATTTGGAAACACCATATATTTT. It yields the protein CASSPYSPVGVFGNTIYF.

This clonotype was recorded at least ten times. V and J are TRBV10-3 and TRBJ2-6; D is possibly TRBD1 or TRBD2 (5 bases each). Germline V gene lookup returns CDR1 ENHRY and CDR2 SYGVKD. Trimming took off 5 bases at V and 0 bases at J, with 8 bases between the two ends. This CDR3 has 15 amino acids. CDR3 loop: CAISRDPSGANVLTF. The CDR3 DNA reads as TGTGCCATCAGTAGGGACCCCTCTGGGGCCAACGTCCTGACTTTC.

This clonotype was seen a handful of times. The J gene is TRBJ1-3, the V gene TRBV12-3 or TRBV12-4; D is unresolved. V lost 0 bases to trimming and J lost 3 bases, with 3 bases between them. This CDR3 has 13 amino acids. CDR3 loop: CASSLAGGNTIYF. CDR3 DNA sequence: TGTGCCAGCAGTTTAGCGGGTGGAAACACCATATATTTT.

This clonotype was seen repeatedly, ten times or more. The V and J genes are TRBV7-9 and TRBJ1-4; the match to TRBD1 covers 7 bases. Germline loops: CDR1 SEHNR, CDR2 FQNEAQ (reference sequence). The ends lost 4 bases at V and 8 bases at J; junction bases unmatched: 16. The CDR3 covers 17 residues. CDR3 DNA: TGTGCCAGCAGCTCTTATGGCCAGACAGGGATAAAAGAAAAACTGTTTTTT. Translation gives CASSSYGQTGIKEKLFF.

This clonotype appeared many times. This sequence joins TRBV7-2 and TRBJ2-3, with 15 positions matching TRBD2. After removal of 5 bases from V and 6 bases from J, the junction contained 9 bases not matched to a gene. This CDR3 spans 17 amino acids. In germline, CDR1 is SGHTA, CDR2 FQGNSA. CDR3: CASSLGLAGGLLDTQYF. In DNA, the CDR3 is TGTGCCAGCAGCCTCGGACTAGCGGGGGGGCTTTTGGATACGCAGTATTTT.

This clonotype was seen at least ten times. This rearrangement joins TRBV27 to TRBJ1-6, with TRBD1 matching over 7 bases. The V segment lost 6 bases and the J segment 7 bases; nucleotides outside the gene matches: 12. The CDR3 is made up of 16 amino acids. Germline-derived CDR1 and CDR2 are MNHEY and SMNVEV (reference sequence). The CDR3 DNA reads TGTGCCAGCAGGCCTACAGGGGATGGGGTAAATTCACCCCTCCACTTT. The encoded protein is CASRPTGDGVNSPLHF.

This clonotype was observed a handful of times. The chain joins TRBV5-6 to TRBJ2-7; weak D call: TRBD2 (6 bases). The CDR3 is 14 residues long. Trimming took off 4 bases at V and 2 bases at J, with 13 bases between the two ends. Germline V CDR1 and CDR2: SGHDT, YYEEEE. CDR3 sequence reads: CASSPGDGAYEQYF. As DNA, the CDR3 is TGTGCCAGCAGCCCGGGGGACGGGGCCTACGAGCAGTACTTC.

The sample holds many counts of this clonotype. The genes are TRBV7-2 and TRBJ1-3; the D is unclear. This CDR3 is 13 amino acids long. Trimming cost V 2 bases and J 4 bases, with 6 bases left between them. Germline V lookup: CDR1 SGHTA, CDR2 FQGNSA. The CDR3 DNA reads as TGTGCCAGCAGCTTACTAGCCGGAAACACCATATATTTT. Encoded protein: CASSLLAGNTIYF. Combining the CDR3 with reference TRBV7-2 and TRBJ1-3 gives the whole variable domain GAGVSQSPSNKVTEKGKDVELRCDPISGHTALYWYRQSLGQGLEFLIYFQGNSAPDKSGLPSDRFSAERTGGSVSTLTIQRTQQEDSAVYLCASSLLAGNTIYFGEGSWLTVV.

This clonotype has a count of ten or more. This chain joins TRBV7-8 and TRBJ1-6; 9 bases fit TRBD1. The CDR3 loop spans 17 amino acids. V lost 0 bases and J lost 1; bases outside the gene matches: 1. Germline CDR1 is SGHVS and CDR2 is FQNEAQ. The CDR3 reads CASSLATGGSYNSPLHF. The CDR3 DNA is TGTGCCAGCAGCTTAGCGACAGGGGGTTCCTATAATTCACCCCTCCACTTT.

In its sample, this clonotype was seen a few times. This chain links TRBV29-1 with TRBJ1-2, with TRBD1 matching over 10 bases. The germline V gene has CDR1 SQVTM and CDR2 ANQGSEA. The CDR3 has 13 residues. V shed 4 bases, J shed 4 bases, and the junction held 3 bases outside the gene matches. The CDR3 nucleotides read TGCAGCGTTGTCGGACAGGGGGGCTATGGCTACACCTTC. This sequence encodes CSVVGQGGYGYTF.

This clonotype has just a few counts. The rearrangement links TRBV20-1 to TRBJ1-5; 7 positions match TRBD1. Germline V lookup: CDR1 DFQATT, CDR2 SNEGSKA (reference sequence). This CDR3 is 12 amino acids long. The CDR3 loop is CRAGGGGQPQHF. The CDR3, as DNA: TGCAGGGCAGGGGGAGGAGGCCAGCCCCAGCATTTT.

At least ten counts were recorded for this clonotype. The J gene is TRBJ2-1, the V gene TRBV19; tentative D call: TRBD1 (8 bases). Germline V lookup: CDR1 LNHDA, CDR2 SQIVND (reference sequence). Between the trimmed V and J ends, which lost 0 bases and 9 bases, there was a span of 15 bases. The CDR3 has 15 amino acids. As DNA, the CDR3 is TGTGCCAGTAGTATAGATCTCAACAGGGGGGGTGAGCAGTTCTTC. Translation gives CASSIDLNRGGEQFF.

In its sample, this clonotype was seen a few times. The V gene is TRBV7-3, the J gene TRBJ2-7; D gene ambiguous. Trimming pared 5 bases from V and 0 bases from J, leaving 8 bases between. The CDR3 length is 13 residues. The germline V gene has CDR1 SGHTA and CDR2 FQGTGA. CDR3 bases: TGTGCCAGCAGCCAATCAACCTCCTACGAGCAGTACTTC. Its protein is CASSQSTSYEQYF.

This clonotype came up many times. V usage is TRBV19 and J usage is TRBJ1-1; 7 bases align to TRBD1. CDR3 size: 15 residues. Germline V gives CDR1 LNHDA, CDR2 SQIVND (reference sequence). Trimming took 4 bases from V and 2 from J; bases not matched to a gene: 7. CDR3 nucleotides: TGTGCCAGTAGTACCGAGGACAGGCCCAACACTGAAGCTTTCTTT. Translated, it gives CASSTEDRPNTEAFF.

This clonotype has at least ten counts. The chain recombines TRBV7-2 with TRBJ1-2; a weak D match, TRBD1 (5 bases). The V and J ends lost 4 bases and 7 bases respectively, with 16 bases between them. The V gene's germline CDR1 is SGHTA and CDR2 FQGNSA. CDR3 length: 14 amino acids. CDR3 sequence (DNA): TGTGCCAGCAGCTCCCCGGGCAGGGATCGTGGCTACACCTTC. Translating gives CASSSPGRDRGYTF.

As to this clonotype: A read error may be the cause here, since a much bigger clone is one base away. The chain uses TRBV5-3 and TRBJ2-5, with 8 positions matching TRBD2. TRBV5-3 falls under the ORF class, with uncertain function. The CDR3 extends over 12 amino acids. For the CDR3, the DNA is TGTGCCAGCAGCTTCGGGGGGGGGACCCAGTACTTC. Protein product: CASSFGGGTQYF.

This rearrangement joins TRBV20-1 to TRBJ2-5; perhaps D is TRBD1 or TRBD2 (5 bases each). The CDR3 spans 11 residues. Germline-derived CDR1 and CDR2 are DFQATT and SNEGSKA (reference sequence). V was trimmed by 6 bases and J by 8 bases, leaving 13 bases between them. CDR3 in DNA: TGCAGTGCGCAAAGAGGGGATACCCAGTACTTC. It translates to CSAQRGDTQYF.

This clonotype appeared many times. At one end, the junction sequence differs from germline, possibly due to a read error. The chain has TRBV7-7 and TRBJ2-7; maybe TRBD2 (6 bases). Germline assignment: CDR1 SSHAT and CDR2 FNYEAQ (reference sequence). The CDR3 spans 14 residues. The CDR3: CASSLGGDSYEQYF. For the CDR3, the DNA is TGTGCTAGCAGCTTGGGGGGAGACTCCTACGAGCAGTACTTC.

This clonotype was picked up a small number of times. The V and J genes are TRBV9 and TRBJ2-7; unclear D gene. With 0 bases removed from V and 5 bases from J, the gap between germline ends came to 9 bases. The CDR3 covers 13 residues. CDR1 and CDR2 from the germline V gene are SGDLS and YYNGEE. CDR3 sequence: CASSVGPFDEQYF. The CDR3 coding sequence is TGTGCCAGCAGCGTAGGTCCCTTCGACGAGCAGTACTTC. The whole variable domain, filled in from reference TRBV9 and TRBJ2-7, reads DSGVTQTPKHLITATGQRVTLRCSPRSGDLSVYWYQQSLDQGLQFLIQYYNGEERAKGNILERFSAQQFPDLHSELNLSSLELGDSALYFCASSVGPFDEQYFGPGTRLTVT.

V usage is TRBV29-1 and J usage is TRBJ1-5; 8 nucleotides align to TRBD1. V lost 6 bases to trimming and J lost 4 bases; unmatched junction nucleotides: 8. Germline V lookup: CDR1 SQVTM, CDR2 ANQGSEA. The CDR3 covers 14 residues. CDR3 region: CSVGGQGPNQPQHF. CDR3 in DNA: TGCAGCGTGGGCGGACAGGGACCTAATCAGCCCCAGCATTTT. The whole variable domain, filled in from reference TRBV29-1 and TRBJ1-5, reads SAVISQKPSRDICQRGTSLTIQCQVDSQVTMMFWYRQQPGQSLTLIATANQGSEATYESGFVIDKFPISRPNLTFSTLTVSNMSPEDSSIYLCSVGGQGPNQPQHFGDGTRLSIL.

This clonotype was picked up many times. The J gene is TRBJ1-1, the V gene TRBV7-9, with D tentatively TRBD1 (5 bases). V lost 3 bases to trimming and J lost 7 bases, with 18 bases between them. The CDR3 has 15 residues. Germline CDR1 and CDR2: SEHNR and FQNEAQ (reference sequence). DNA for the CDR3: TGTGCCAGCAGCTTGCCGCCCGGGACCGTTATTGAAGCTTTCTTT. It specifies CASSLPPGTVIEAFF.

This clonotype was seen repeatedly, ten times or more. The rearrangement links TRBV6-6 to TRBJ2-1; D perhaps matches TRBD1 (5 bases). V gave up 2 bases and J gave up 3 bases, with 5 bases separating them. CDR3 length: 13 residues. Germline V CDR1 and CDR2: MNHNY, SVGAGI (reference sequence). CDR3 sequence (DNA): TGTGCCAGCAGTTACGACAGCTACAATGAGCAGTTCTTC. It is translated as CASSYDSYNEQFF.

This clonotype is a singleton in its sample. This may stem from a read error, because a much larger clone lies one nucleotide away. The chain employs TRBV28 and TRBJ1-2; D remains ambiguous. Germline-derived CDR1 and CDR2 are MDHEN and SYDVKM. The CDR3 sequence is 18 residues long. The CDR3 DNA sequence: TGTGCCAGCAGTTTATCAGTTGGTGTCCCCCTTGGGAACTATGGCTACAACTTC. This encodes CASSLSVGVPLGNYGYNF.

The chain employs TRBV13 and TRBJ2-7, with 9 bases that match TRBD2. The CDR3 loop spans 14 amino acids. J was trimmed by 3 bases and V by 5 bases; bases with no gene match: 5. The germline gives CDR1 PRHDT, CDR2 FYEKMQ (reference sequence). CDR3 bases: TGTGCCAGCAGCACGGGACTAGCCGGCTACGAGCAGTACTTC. Translation: CASSTGLAGYEQYF.